Each of the 4 T cell receptor beta chains below was sequenced from the same sample in a study of blood T cell repertoires in COVID-19. The data were produced by immunoSEQ multiplex PCR, yet TCRdb's version contains in-frame clones alone and is incomplete. The sample records 130,000 or so clones, 88% being singletons. Material: peripheral blood. These receptor sequences come from a human donor with COVID-19, enrolled during active disease. The donor label of this sample is uncertain.

This sequence joins TRBV5-1 and TRBJ1-1; the match to TRBD1 covers 9 bases. In germline, CDR1 is SGHRS, CDR2 YFSETQ. CDR3 size: 16 residues. V lost 0 bases, J lost 5 bases, and 8 bases stayed unmatched. The CDR3 DNA is TGCGCCAGCAGCTTGGATACAGGGGGCCCGAGAACTGAAGCTTTCTTT. This sequence encodes CASSLDTGGPRTEAFF.

The genes are TRBV10-3 and TRBJ2-7, with a weak D call TRBD1 (5 bases). The CDR3 length is 13 residues. Germline loops: CDR1 ENHRY, CDR2 SYGVKD. The V and J ends lost 2 bases and 3 bases respectively, with 8 bases between them. The chain's CDR3 is CAISEDSNYEQYF. CDR3 DNA: TGTGCCATCAGTGAGGACAGCAACTACGAGCAGTACTTC.

V is TRBV4-2 and J is TRBJ1-2; D unresolved. The CDR3 contains 14 residues. Trimming removed 0 bases at V and 3 bases at J, with 8 bases between. CDR1 is LGHNA and CDR2 is YNFKEQ in the germline V gene. DNA for the CDR3: TGTGCCAGCAGCCAAGAGGTCGACTACTATGGCTACACCTTC. Translated: CASSQEVDYYGYTF.

The chain carries TRBV18 and TRBJ1-2; D gene ambiguous. The CDR3 runs to 15 residues. The germline V and J ends were trimmed by 10 bases and 2 bases, with 20 bases remaining between them. Germline lookup yields CDR1 KGHSH and CDR2 LQKENI. In DNA form, the CDR3 reads TGTGCCACCACGGTACAGCAGGACTCCAACTATGGCTACACCTTC. Translating it yields CATTVQQDSNYGYTF.